This is a list of T cell receptor beta chains from one sample in a study of a mutant IDH1 vaccine in newly diagnosed glioma. Their recognized antigens are unknown. Data came from immunoSEQ multiplex PCR; TCRdb stores just in-frame clones and leaves some out. There are some 60,000 clones in the sample; roughly 80% occur only once, and roughly 5.2% lies in the top ten. Material: PBMCs, obtained from a glioma patient whose treatment included an IDH1 peptide vaccine. All receptors derive from a middle-aged man with glioma. CDR3s include the opening cysteine and the closing phenylalanine or tryptophan. The order of the fields is V gene, clone size, D gene, J gene, CDR3 protein, CDR3 DNA. D genes are given only for firm matches. The size of a clone is reported for some rows only, either as once, few or many, or as a class for expanded clones.

TRBV18,.,TRBD1,TRBJ2-2,CASSPPGTGGTGELFF,TGTGCCAGCTCACCCCCCGGGACAGGGGGCACCGGGGAGCTGTTTTTT
TRBV5-1,once,TRBD1,TRBJ2-3,CASSHRDRSTDTQYF,TGCGCCAGCAGCCACCGGGACAGAAGCACAGATACGCAGTATTTT
TRBV10-3,few,.,TRBJ2-7,CAISESIGGYEQYF,TGTGCCATCAGTGAAAGTATCGGGGGTTACGAGCAGTACTTC
TRBV28,.,.,TRBJ2-1,CATRLDQSSYNEQFF,TGTGCCACCAGGTTAGACCAAAGCTCCTACAATGAGCAGTTCTTC
TRBV7-2,.,.,TRBJ2-3,CASSGTGTLADTQYF,TGTGCCAGCAGCGGTACAGGGACCTTGGCAGATACGCAGTATTTT
TRBV27,.,.,TRBJ1-2,CASGQGDGYTF,TGTGCCAGCGGTCAGGGCGATGGCTACACCTTC
TRBV30,.,.,TRBJ1-4,CAWSIGKEATNEKLFF,TGTGCCTGGAGTATAGGCAAAGAAGCAACTAATGAAAAACTGTTTTTT
TRBV5-4,.,.,TRBJ2-7,CASSSPYEQYF,TGTGCCAGCAGCTCCCCCTACGAGCAGTACTTC
TRBV14,.,.,TRBJ1-5,CASSQDRLQPQHF,TGTGCCAGCAGCCAAGACAGGCTTCAGCCCCAGCATTTT
TRBV4-1,.,TRBD2,TRBJ2-3,CASSQEGGRGITDTQYF,TGCGCCAGCAGCCAAGAAGGCGGGAGGGGGATCACAGATACGCAGTATTTT
TRBV30,.,.,TRBJ2-5,CAWSTRGETQYF,TGTGCCTGGAGTACCCGAGGGGAGACCCAGTACTTC
TRBV13,once,.,TRBJ2-2,CASSIRGAGGELFF,TGTGCCAGCAGTATTAGGGGGGCCGGCGGGGAGCTGTTTTTT
TRBV11-2,.,TRBD2,TRBJ2-7,CASSPGLATYEQYF,TGTGCCAGCAGCCCCGGACTAGCGACCTACGAGCAGTACTTC
TRBV21-1,.,.,TRBJ2-2,CASSRDRGFTGELFF,TGTGCCAGCAGCAGGGACAGGGGATTCACCGGGGAGCTGTTTTTT
TRBV4-3,.,TRBD1,TRBJ2-7,CASSQDTRDSIYEQYF,TGCGCCAGCAGCCAAGATACCCGGGACAGTATCTACGAGCAGTACTTC
TRBV29-1,.,.,TRBJ2-3,CSVATSNTDTQYF,TGCAGCGTTGCGACTTCAAACACAGATACGCAGTATTTT
TRBV10-1,.,.,TRBJ2-3,CASSGGLTDTQYF,TGCGCCAGCAGCGGGGGGCTCACAGATACGCAGTATTTT
TRBV9,.,.,TRBJ2-1,CASSGIWGASAESYNEQFF,TGTGCCAGCAGCGGTATATGGGGGGCTAGCGCCGAGTCCTACAATGAGCAGTTCTTC
TRBV19,.,.,TRBJ2-7,CASSIGQGAYEQYF,TGTGCCAGTAGTATAGGACAAGGGGCCTACGAGCAGTACTTC
TRBV4-3,.,TRBD2,TRBJ2-7,CASSSGTSGRTYEQYF,TGCGCCAGCAGCTCCGGGACTAGCGGGAGAACCTACGAGCAGTACTTC
TRBV7-2,few,.,TRBJ1-2,CASSLDWGQIGYTF,TGTGCCAGCAGCTTAGATTGGGGGCAAATCGGCTACACCTTC
TRBV9,.,TRBD2,TRBJ2-7,CASSVSGRADEQYF,TGTGCCAGCAGCGTAAGCGGGAGGGCCGACGAGCAGTACTTC